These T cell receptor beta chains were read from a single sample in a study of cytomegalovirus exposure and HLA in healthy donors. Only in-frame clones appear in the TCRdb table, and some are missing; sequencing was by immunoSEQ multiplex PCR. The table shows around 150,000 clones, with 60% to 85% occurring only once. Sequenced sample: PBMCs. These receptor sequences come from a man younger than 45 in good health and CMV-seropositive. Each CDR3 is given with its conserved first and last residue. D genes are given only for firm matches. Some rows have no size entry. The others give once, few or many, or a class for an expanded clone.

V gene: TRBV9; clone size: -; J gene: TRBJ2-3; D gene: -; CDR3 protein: CASSKSRGRSTDTQYF; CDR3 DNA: TGTGCCAGCAGCAAGAGCAGGGGCAGGAGCACAGATACGCAGTATTTT
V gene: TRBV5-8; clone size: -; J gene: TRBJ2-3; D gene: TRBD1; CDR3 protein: CASSSGIDRGDTQYF; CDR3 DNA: TGTGCCAGCAGCTCCGGAATTGACAGGGGAGATACGCAGTATTTT
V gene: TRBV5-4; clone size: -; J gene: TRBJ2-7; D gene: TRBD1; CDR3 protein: CASSPGQGPYEQYF; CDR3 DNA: TGTGCCAGCAGCCCTGGACAGGGTCCCTACGAGCAGTACTTC
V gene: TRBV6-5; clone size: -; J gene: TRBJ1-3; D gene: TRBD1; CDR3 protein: CASNRGPGNTIYF; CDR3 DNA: TGTGCCAGCAACAGGGGGCCTGGAAACACCATATATTTT
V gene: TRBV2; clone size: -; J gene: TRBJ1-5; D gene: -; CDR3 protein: CASRPEGGENQPQHF; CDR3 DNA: TGTGCCAGCAGGCCGGAGGGGGGGGAGAATCAGCCCCAGCATTTT
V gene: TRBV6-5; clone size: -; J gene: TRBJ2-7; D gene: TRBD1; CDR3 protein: CASSYGGQGIYEQYF; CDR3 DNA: TGTGCCAGCAGTTATGGGGGACAGGGAATCTACGAGCAGTACTTC
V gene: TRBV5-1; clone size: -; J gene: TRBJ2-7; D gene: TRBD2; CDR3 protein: CASRGTSERHPQYF; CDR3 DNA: TGCGCCAGCAGGGGGACTAGCGAGAGGCACCCGCAGTACTTC
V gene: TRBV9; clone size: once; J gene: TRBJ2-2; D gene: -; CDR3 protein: CASQGGGAVGGELFF; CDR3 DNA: TGTGCCAGCCAGGGGGGCGGGGCCGTCGGCGGGGAGCTGTTTTTT
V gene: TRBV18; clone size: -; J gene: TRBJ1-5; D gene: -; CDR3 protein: CASSLWTEDQPQHF; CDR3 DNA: TGTGCCAGCTCACTCTGGACAGAGGATCAGCCCCAGCATTTT
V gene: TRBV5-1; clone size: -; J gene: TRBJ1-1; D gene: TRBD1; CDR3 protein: CASSLEGQGNTEAFF; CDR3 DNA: TGCGCCAGCAGCTTGGAGGGACAGGGGAACACTGAAGCTTTCTTT
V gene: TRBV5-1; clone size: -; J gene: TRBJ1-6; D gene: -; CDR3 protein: CASSLEPLYNSPLHF; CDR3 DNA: TGCGCCAGCAGCTTGGAGCCTCTCTATAATTCACCCCTCCACTTT
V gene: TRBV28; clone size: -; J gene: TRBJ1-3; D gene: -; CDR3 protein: CASSSNRAGNTIYF; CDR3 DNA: TGTGCCAGCAGTTCAAACAGGGCTGGAAACACCATATATTTT
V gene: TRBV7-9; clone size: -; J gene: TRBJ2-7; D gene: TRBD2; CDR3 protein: CASSFKRGPYEQYF; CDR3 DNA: TGTGCCAGCAGCTTTAAGCGGGGTCCCTACGAGCAGTACTTC
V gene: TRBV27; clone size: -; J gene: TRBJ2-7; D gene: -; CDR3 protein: CASSYTGSSYEQYF; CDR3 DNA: TGTGCCAGCAGTTATACAGGGAGCTCCTACGAGCAGTACTTC
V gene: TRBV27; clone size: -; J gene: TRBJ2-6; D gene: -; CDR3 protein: CASSSPTRSRANVLTF; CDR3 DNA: TGTGCCAGCAGTTCTCCGACGAGGAGTAGGGCCAACGTCCTGACTTTC
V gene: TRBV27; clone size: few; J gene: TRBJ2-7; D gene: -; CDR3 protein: CASSLGGDEQYF; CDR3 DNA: TGTGCCAGCAGTTTAGGAGGGGATGAGCAGTACTTC
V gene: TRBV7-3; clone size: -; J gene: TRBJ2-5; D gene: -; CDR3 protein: CASSSQETQYF; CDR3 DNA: TGTGCCAGCAGCTCGCAAGAGACCCAGTACTTC
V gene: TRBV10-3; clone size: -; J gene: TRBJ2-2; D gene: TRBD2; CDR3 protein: CAISQRLAGGHANTGELFF; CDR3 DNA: TGTGCCATCAGCCAGAGACTAGCGGGGGGGCATGCGAACACCGGGGAGCTGTTTTTT
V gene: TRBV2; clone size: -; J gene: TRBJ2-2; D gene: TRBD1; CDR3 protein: CASSYTGVAGELFF; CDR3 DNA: TGTGCCAGCAGTTATACAGGGGTCGCCGGGGAGCTGTTTTTT
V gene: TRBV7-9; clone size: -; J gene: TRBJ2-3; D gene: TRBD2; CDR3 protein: CASSPKQHSGGNTDTQYF; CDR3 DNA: TGTGCCAGCAGCCCGAAACAACACAGCGGGGGAAATACAGATACGCAGTATTTT
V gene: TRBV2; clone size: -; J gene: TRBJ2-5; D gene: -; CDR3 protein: CAGNGGEETQYF; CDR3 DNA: TGTGCCGGGAACGGGGGAGAGGAGACCCAGTACTTC
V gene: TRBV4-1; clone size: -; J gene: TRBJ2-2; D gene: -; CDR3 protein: CASSQVASGTGELFF; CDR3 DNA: TGCGCCAGCAGCCAAGTAGCGTCGGGGACCGGGGAGCTGTTTTTT
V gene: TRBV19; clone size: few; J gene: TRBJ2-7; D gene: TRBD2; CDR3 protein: CASSPGLVYEQYF; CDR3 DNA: TGTGCCAGTAGCCCGGGACTAGTCTACGAGCAGTACTTC
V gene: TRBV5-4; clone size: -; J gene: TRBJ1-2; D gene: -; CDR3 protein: CASSLPQGRGTPANYGYTF; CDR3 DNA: TGTGCCAGCAGCTTGCCACAGGGAAGGGGTACCCCGGCTAACTATGGCTACACCTTC
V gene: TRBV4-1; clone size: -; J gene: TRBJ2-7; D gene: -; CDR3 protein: CASSLRHTAYEQYF; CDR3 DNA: TGCGCCAGCAGCCTTCGCCACACCGCCTACGAGCAGTACTTC
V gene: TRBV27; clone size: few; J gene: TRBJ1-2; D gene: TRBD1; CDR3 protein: CASSFRDRVYGYTF; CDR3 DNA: TGTGCCAGCAGTTTCCGTGACAGGGTCTATGGCTACACCTTC
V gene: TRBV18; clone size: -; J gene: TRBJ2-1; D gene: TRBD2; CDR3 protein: CASSLWAGDPLEEQFF; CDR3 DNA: TGTGCCAGCTCACTATGGGCGGGGGACCCCTTGGAGGAGCAGTTCTTC
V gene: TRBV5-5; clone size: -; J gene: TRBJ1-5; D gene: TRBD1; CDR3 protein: CASSLEGAPNQPQHF; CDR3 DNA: TGTGCCAGCAGCTTGGAGGGGGCCCCCAATCAGCCCCAGCATTTT
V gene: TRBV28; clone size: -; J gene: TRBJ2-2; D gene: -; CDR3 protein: CASRSTKTGAGELFF; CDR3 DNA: TGTGCCAGCAGGAGTACCAAGACGGGGGCCGGGGAGCTGTTTTTT
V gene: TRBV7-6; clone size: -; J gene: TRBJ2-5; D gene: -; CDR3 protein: CASSRPSVKTQYF; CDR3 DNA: TGTGCCAGCAGCCGTCCTAGCGTCAAGACCCAGTACTTC
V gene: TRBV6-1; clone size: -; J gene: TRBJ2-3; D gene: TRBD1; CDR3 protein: CATDRGDTQYF; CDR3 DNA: TGTGCCACTGACAGGGGAGATACGCAGTATTTT